This T cell receptor (beta chain) was retrieved from a study of vaccination effects on CD4 cells after COVID-19. This clone was observed a few times. Its antigen is unknown. Antigen-specific CD4+ T cells were expanded (with viral peptide pools) by the ViraFEST assay ahead of sequencing. The authors isolated CD4+ T cells after more than eight days of culture. Absence of prior SARS-CoV-2 infection characterized the vaccine recipients, who showed negative nucleocapsid antibodies. The study's findings and limits: Vaccine- and infection-induced clones showed marked clonal contraction late following vaccination. Few convalescent patients were studied, and early post-infection samples were lacking.

The germline gives CDR1 KGHSH, CDR2 LQKENI. The CDR3 consists of 14 residues. The V and J ends lost 1 base and 5 bases respectively, with 11 bases between them. Sequencing was performed with immunoSEQ multiplex PCR; in TCRdb, only in-frame clones are kept and a portion is missing. Of 62,000 or so clones in the sample, around 80% were seen once. The material was CD4+ T cells from PBMCs cultured with SARS-CoV-2 spike peptides, obtained before COVID-19 vaccination. The clonotype comes from a human donor who received a COVID-19 vaccine. V is TRBV18 and J is TRBJ2-5; possibly TRBD2 for D (6 bases). The CDR3 spells CASSPRGGVETQYF. For the CDR3, the DNA is TGTGCCAGCTCACCACGCGGCGGGGTGGAGACCCAGTACTTC. Full variable domain (rest looked up from reference TRBV18 and TRBJ2-5): NAGVMQNPRHLVRRRGQEARLRCSPMKGHSHVYWYRQLPEEGLKFMVYLQKENIIDESGMPKERFSAEFPKEGPSILRIQQVVRGDSAAYFCASSPRGGVETQYFGPGTRLLVL.